Below are 18 T cell receptor beta chains sequenced from a single sample in a study of cytomegalovirus exposure and HLA in healthy donors. It was with 60 Vbeta and 13 Jbeta primers that the PCR ran. TCRdb keeps only in-frame clones here, not all; method: immunoSEQ multiplex PCR. Of about 170,000 clones listed, roughly 80% are singletons. The material sequenced was PBMCs. The receptors shown here come from a male donor in good health and CMV-seronegative.

The J gene is TRBJ2-1, the V gene TRBV11-2; 7 bases are a match to TRBD1. V was pared by 1 base and J by 5 bases, with 5 bases of the junction left unmatched. Germline-derived CDR1 and CDR2 are SGHAT and FQNNGV. The CDR3 extends over 15 amino acids. The CDR3 nucleotides read TGTGCCAGCAGCTTAGGCACAGGGGACCACAATGAGCAGTTCTTC. Encoded protein: CASSLGTGDHNEQFF.

The chain combines TRBV7-9 with TRBJ2-3, with 13 nucleotides matching TRBD2. Germline loops: CDR1 SEHNR, CDR2 FQNEAQ (reference sequence). Germline trimming cut 5 bases from V and 1 base from J; bases unmatched to any gene: 3. This CDR3 has 16 amino acids. In DNA form, the CDR3 reads TGTGCCAGCAGCGCCGGGACTAGCGGGGGCACAGATACGCAGTATTTT. It is translated as CASSAGTSGGTDTQYF.

The chain couples TRBV7-3 to TRBJ2-5; D remains unclear. The CDR3 is 13 residues long. V lost 2 bases to trimming and J lost 1 base, with 5 bases between them. The germline CDR1 and CDR2 sequences are SGHTA and FQGTGA. Written as DNA, the CDR3 is TGTGCCAGCAGCTTAGTCCTCCAAGAGACCCAGTACTTC. It translates to CASSLVLQETQYF.

This chain links TRBV6-4 with TRBJ2-1, with 15 bases that match TRBD2. CDR3 length equals 15 residues. Germline values: CDR1 MRHNA, CDR2 SNTAGT. J was trimmed by 10 bases and V by 7 bases; bases with no gene match: 8. The CDR3 loop is CASTPGLAGGGEQFF. In DNA form, the CDR3 reads TGTGCCAGCACCCCGGGACTAGCGGGGGGCGGAGAGCAGTTCTTC.

About this clone itself: The junction does not match germline at one end; this may be a read error. This chain uses TRBV7-6 with TRBJ2-7; D is undetermined. Germline-derived CDR1 and CDR2 are SGHVS and FNYEAQ. This CDR3 region has 15 residues. This CDR3 reads CASSLSPYSSYGQYF. CDR3 sequence (DNA): TGTGCCAGCAGCTTAAGCCCCTACAGTTCCTACGGGCAGTACTTC.

The chain couples TRBV5-1 to TRBJ2-7; 7 bases align to TRBD1. The germline V gene has CDR1 SGHRS and CDR2 YFSETQ. CDR3 length: 15 amino acids. Trimming removed 4 bases from V and 4 bases from J; junction bases left unmatched: 11. The CDR3 bases are TGCGCCAGCAGCCAGCTGCCGGGACAGATTTACGAGCAGTACTTC. It yields the protein CASSQLPGQIYEQYF.

V usage is TRBV7-9 and J usage is TRBJ2-7; TRBD1 agrees at 9 bases. This CDR3 comprises 15 residues. The ends lost 5 bases at V and 6 bases at J; junction bases unmatched: 11. Germline lookup yields CDR1 SEHNR and CDR2 FQNEAQ (reference sequence). The CDR3 nucleotides are TGTGCCAGCAGCCCCTATATGGGACAGGGAGGCGAGCAGTACTTC. The encoded protein is CASSPYMGQGGEQYF.

This clone has only one observation. J is TRBJ2-1 and V is TRBV28; 7 bases align to TRBD1. Germline loops: CDR1 MDHEN, CDR2 SYDVKM. CDR3 length: 15 residues. With V trimmed by 2 bases and J by 7 bases, 8 bases remained unmatched. The CDR3 reads CASSLRGTGENEQFF. For the CDR3, the DNA is TGTGCCAGCAGTTTAAGAGGTACAGGGGAAAATGAGCAGTTCTTC.

V gene TRBV7-3 combines with J gene TRBJ2-3; TRBD1 aligns across 7 bases. This CDR3 spans 14 amino acids. The germline V gene encodes CDR1 SGHTA and CDR2 FQGTGA. V trimming: 6 bases; J trimming: 3 bases; junction bases outside the gene matches: 6. This chain's CDR3 is CASSRNRGTDTQYF. The CDR3 DNA reads as TGTGCCAGCAGTCGGAACAGGGGAACAGATACGCAGTATTTT.

This sequence joins TRBV19 and TRBJ2-1; tentatively, D is TRBD2 (5 bases). Looked up from germline, CDR1 is LNHDA and CDR2 is SQIVND (reference sequence). V lost 3 bases to trimming and J lost 12 bases, with 12 bases between them. CDR3 length: 12 residues. CDR3: CASSIGGLGQFF. The CDR3, as DNA: TGTGCCAGTAGTATCGGAGGCCTGGGGCAGTTCTTC.

The chain joins TRBV10-3 to TRBJ1-2; D is possibly TRBD1 (6 bases). The V end lost 8 bases, the J end lost 2 bases, and 15 bases lay between the germline ends. Germline CDR1 and CDR2: ENHRY and SYGVKD. This CDR3 has 14 residues. CDR3 DNA: TGTGCCATCGCAGAACAGGGCGGGAACTATGGCTACACCTTC. Translation gives CAIAEQGGNYGYTF.

The rearrangement joins TRBV7-9 to TRBJ1-1; 9 bases are shared with TRBD1. The CDR3 has 15 residues. CDR1 and CDR2 (germline): SEHNR, FQNEAQ (reference sequence). V lost 1 base, J lost 1 base, and 1 base stayed unmatched. This chain's CDR3 is CASSLVGQGNTEAFF. In DNA, the CDR3 is TGTGCCAGCAGCTTAGTGGGACAGGGGAACACTGAAGCTTTCTTT.

The chain carries TRBV30 and TRBJ1-1; D perhaps matches TRBD1 (6 bases). Germline V gene sequence: CDR1 GTSNPN, CDR2 SVGIG (reference sequence). Trimming cost V 2 bases and J 10 bases, with 11 bases left between them. The CDR3 totals 11 residues. CDR3 residues: CAWSRDIAAFF. CDR3 DNA: TGTGCCTGGAGTCGGGACATAGCAGCTTTCTTT.

The chain carries TRBV28 and TRBJ2-3; 7 bases are shared with TRBD1. With V trimmed by 4 bases and J by 0 bases, 4 bases remained unmatched. Germline values: CDR1 MDHEN, CDR2 SYDVKM. The CDR3 runs 15 residues. CDR3 DNA sequence: TGTGCCAGCAGTTCTAGGACAGGTAGCACAGATACGCAGTATTTT. Translation gives CASSSRTGSTDTQYF.

This clone showed up just once. The rearrangement links TRBV5-1 to TRBJ2-5; D is ambiguous. V was shortened by 0 bases and J by 2 bases, with 5 bases between the two germline ends. The CDR3 is made up of 13 amino acids. The germline V gene has CDR1 SGHRS and CDR2 YFSETQ. The CDR3 sequence is CASSLERQETQYF. The DNA for the CDR3 is TGCGCCAGCAGCTTGGAACGGCAAGAGACCCAGTACTTC.

This chain connects TRBV7-2 to TRBJ1-5, with 9 bases that match TRBD1. The CDR3 totals 14 residues. With V trimmed by 5 bases and J by 4 bases, 3 bases remained unmatched. CDR1 is SGHTA, CDR2 FQGNSA, per germline. CDR3 region: CASSRTGVNQPQHF. As DNA, the CDR3 is TGTGCCAGCAGCCGGACAGGGGTTAATCAGCCCCAGCATTTT.

The rearrangement joins TRBV9 to TRBJ1-3; TRBD1 aligns across 9 bases. The CDR3 sequence is 16 residues long. Germline trimming cut 0 bases from V and 3 bases from J; bases unmatched to any gene: 4. Germline lookup yields CDR1 SGDLS and CDR2 YYNGEE. This CDR3 reads CASSVATGGLGNTIYF. Written as DNA, the CDR3 is TGTGCCAGCAGCGTAGCGACAGGGGGACTTGGAAACACCATATATTTT.

The V and J genes are TRBV7-9 and TRBJ2-2; 8 bases line up with TRBD1. The ends lost 5 bases at V and 3 bases at J; junction bases unmatched: 5. Germline CDR1 is SEHNR and CDR2 is FQNEAQ (reference sequence). This CDR3 is built from 15 residues. Here the CDR3 DNA reads TGTGCCAGCAGCCAGACAGGGGTCGACACCGGGGAGCTGTTTTTT. Translation: CASSQTGVDTGELFF. Together with reference TRBV7-9 and TRBJ2-2, the CDR3 gives the full variable domain: DTGVSQNPRHKITKRGQNVTFRCDPISEHNRLYWYRQTLGQGPEFLTYFQNEAQLEKSRLLSDRFSAERPKGSFSTLEIQRTEQGDSAMYLCASSQTGVDTGELFFGEGSRLTVL.